This TCR beta chain stems from a study of CDR3 diversity in severe acne. TCRdb re-derived calls from the PCR reads in MiXCR, one entry per CDR3 protein. In the table there are some 84,000 distinct CDR3 sequences, 51% of which are singletons. A word on this clonotype: Mismatch with germline at one junction end may stem from a read error.

CDR3 length equals 12 residues. The receptor's source is a male donor in good health, without acne. The sample was blood. This chain links TRBV12-3 or TRBV12-4 with TRBJ2-1; the D gene could be TRBD1 or TRBD2 (6 bases each). The CDR3 here is CASSSGGNQQFF. CDR3 nucleotides: TGTGCCAGCAGTTCCGGGGGCAATCAGCAGTTCTTC.